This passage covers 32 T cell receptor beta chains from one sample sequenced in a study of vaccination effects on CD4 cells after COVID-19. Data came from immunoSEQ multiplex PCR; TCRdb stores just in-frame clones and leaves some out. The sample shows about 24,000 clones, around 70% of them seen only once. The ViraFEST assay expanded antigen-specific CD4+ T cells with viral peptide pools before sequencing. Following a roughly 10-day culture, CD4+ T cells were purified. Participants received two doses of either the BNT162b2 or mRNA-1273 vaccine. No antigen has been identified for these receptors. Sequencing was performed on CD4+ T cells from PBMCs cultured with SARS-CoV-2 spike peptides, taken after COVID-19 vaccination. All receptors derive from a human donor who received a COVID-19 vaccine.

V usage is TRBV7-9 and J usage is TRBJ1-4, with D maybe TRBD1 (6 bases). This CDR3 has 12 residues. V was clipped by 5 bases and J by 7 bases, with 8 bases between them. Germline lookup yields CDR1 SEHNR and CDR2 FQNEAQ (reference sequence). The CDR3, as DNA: TGTGCCAGCAGCCGGGACATTGAAAAACTGTTTTTT. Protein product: CASSRDIEKLFF.

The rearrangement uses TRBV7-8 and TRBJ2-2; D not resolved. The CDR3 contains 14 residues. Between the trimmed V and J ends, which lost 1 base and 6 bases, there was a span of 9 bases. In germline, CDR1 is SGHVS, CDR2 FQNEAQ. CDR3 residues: CASSLVGFAGELFF. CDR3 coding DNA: TGTGCCAGCAGCTTAGTCGGCTTCGCCGGGGAGCTGTTTTTT.

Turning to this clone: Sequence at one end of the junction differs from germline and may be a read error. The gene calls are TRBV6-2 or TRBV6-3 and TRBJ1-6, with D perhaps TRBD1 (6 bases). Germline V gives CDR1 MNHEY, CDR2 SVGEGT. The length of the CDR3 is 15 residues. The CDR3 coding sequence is TGTGCCAGCAGTCACTCGGACAGACTTAATTCACCCCTCCACTTT. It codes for CASSHSDRLNSPLHF.

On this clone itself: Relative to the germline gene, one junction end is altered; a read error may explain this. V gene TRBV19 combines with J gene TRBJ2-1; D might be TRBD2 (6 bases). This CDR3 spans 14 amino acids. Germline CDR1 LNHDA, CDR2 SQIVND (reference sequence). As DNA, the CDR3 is TGTGCAAGTAATACCGGGGGTCCCTACAATGAGCAGTTCTTC. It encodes CASNTGGPYNEQFF.

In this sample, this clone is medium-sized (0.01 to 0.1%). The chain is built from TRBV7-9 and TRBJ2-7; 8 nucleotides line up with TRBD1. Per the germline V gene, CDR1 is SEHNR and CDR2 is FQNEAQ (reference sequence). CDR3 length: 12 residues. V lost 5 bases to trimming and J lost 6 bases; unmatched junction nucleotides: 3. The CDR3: CASSPQGGEQYF. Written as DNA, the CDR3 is TGTGCCAGCAGCCCACAGGGGGGCGAGCAGTACTTC.

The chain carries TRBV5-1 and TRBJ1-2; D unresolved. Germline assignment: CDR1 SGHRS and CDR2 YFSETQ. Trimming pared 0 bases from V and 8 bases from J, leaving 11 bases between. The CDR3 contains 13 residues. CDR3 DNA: TGCGCCAGCAGCTTGGGGGCCCGAGGCGGCTACACCTTC. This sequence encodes CASSLGARGGYTF. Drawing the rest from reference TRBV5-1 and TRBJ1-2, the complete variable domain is KAGVTQTPRYLIKTRGQQVTLSCSPISGHRSVSWYQQTPGQGLQFLFEYFSETQRNKGNFPGRFSGRQFSNSRSEMNVSTLELGDSALYLCASSLGARGGYTFGSGTRLTVV.

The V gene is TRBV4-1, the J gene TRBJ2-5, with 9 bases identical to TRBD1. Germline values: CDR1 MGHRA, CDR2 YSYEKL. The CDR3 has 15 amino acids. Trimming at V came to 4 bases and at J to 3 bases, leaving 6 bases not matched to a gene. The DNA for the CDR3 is TGCGCCAGCAGCCGCGACAGGGGGACTAAAGAGACCCAGTACTTC. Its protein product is CASSRDRGTKETQYF.

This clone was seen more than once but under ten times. The CDR3: CASSLQSITTGLNSPLHF. The DNA for the CDR3 is TGTGCCAGCAGCCTCCAATCAATAACGACAGGTCTTAATTCACCCCTCCACTTT. The genes are TRBV5-4 and TRBJ1-6; possible D gene TRBD1, 6 bases. Trimming took 4 bases from V and 6 from J, leaving 23 bases between them. The CDR3 is made up of 18 amino acids. The germline V gene has CDR1 SGHNT and CDR2 YYREEE (reference sequence).

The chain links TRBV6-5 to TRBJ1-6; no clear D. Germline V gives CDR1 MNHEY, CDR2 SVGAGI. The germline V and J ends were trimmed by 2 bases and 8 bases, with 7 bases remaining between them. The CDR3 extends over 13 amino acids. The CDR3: CASSYDPDSPLHF. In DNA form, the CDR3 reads TGTGCCAGCAGTTACGATCCAGATTCACCCCTCCACTTT.

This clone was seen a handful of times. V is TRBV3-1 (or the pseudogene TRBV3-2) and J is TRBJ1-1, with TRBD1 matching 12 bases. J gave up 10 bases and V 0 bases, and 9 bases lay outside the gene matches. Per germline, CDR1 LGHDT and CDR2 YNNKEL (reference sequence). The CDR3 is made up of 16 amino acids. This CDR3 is CASSQDLVGDRGPAFF. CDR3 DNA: TGTGCCAGCAGCCAAGATTTGGTAGGGGACAGGGGGCCAGCTTTCTTT.

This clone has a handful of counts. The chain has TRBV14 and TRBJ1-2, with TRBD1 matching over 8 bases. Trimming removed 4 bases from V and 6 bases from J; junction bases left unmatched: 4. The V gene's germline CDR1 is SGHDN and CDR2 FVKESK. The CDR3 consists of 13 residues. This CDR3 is CASSPQGADGYTF. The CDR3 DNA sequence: TGTGCCAGCAGCCCTCAGGGGGCGGATGGCTACACCTTC.

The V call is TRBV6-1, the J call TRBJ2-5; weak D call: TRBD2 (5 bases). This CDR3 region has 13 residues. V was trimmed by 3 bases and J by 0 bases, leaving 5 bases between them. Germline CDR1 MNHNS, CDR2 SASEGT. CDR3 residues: CASSERDQETQYF. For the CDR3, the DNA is TGTGCCAGCAGTGAGAGGGACCAAGAGACCCAGTACTTC.

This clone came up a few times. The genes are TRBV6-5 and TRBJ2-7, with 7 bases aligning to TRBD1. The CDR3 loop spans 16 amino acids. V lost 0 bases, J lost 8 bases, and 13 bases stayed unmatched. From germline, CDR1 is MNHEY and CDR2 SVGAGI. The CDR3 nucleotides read TGTGCCAGCAGTTACTCTCTGAGACAGGGTCGTCCTAAGCAGTACTTC. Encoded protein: CASSYSLRQGRPKQYF.

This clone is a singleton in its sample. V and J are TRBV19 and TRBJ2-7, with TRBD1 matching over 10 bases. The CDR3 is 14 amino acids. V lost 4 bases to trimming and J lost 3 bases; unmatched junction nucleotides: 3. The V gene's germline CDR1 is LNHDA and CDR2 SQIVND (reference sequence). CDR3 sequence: CASSTTGGIYEQYF. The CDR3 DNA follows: TGTGCCAGTAGTACGACAGGGGGCATCTACGAGCAGTACTTC. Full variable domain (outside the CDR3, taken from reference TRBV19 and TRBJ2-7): DGGITQSPKYLFRKEGQNVTLSCEQNLNHDAMYWYRQDPGQGLRLIYYSQIVNDFQKGDIAEGYSVSREKKESFPLTVTSAQKNPTAFYLCASSTTGGIYEQYFGPGTRLTVT.

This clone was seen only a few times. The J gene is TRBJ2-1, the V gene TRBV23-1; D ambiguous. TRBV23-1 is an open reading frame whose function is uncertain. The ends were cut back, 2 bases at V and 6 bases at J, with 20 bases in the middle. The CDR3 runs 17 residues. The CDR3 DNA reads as TGCGCCAGCAGTCAAGGACGTGGCGGTCGCGGAATCAATGAGCAGTTCTTC. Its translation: CASSQGRGGRGINEQFF.

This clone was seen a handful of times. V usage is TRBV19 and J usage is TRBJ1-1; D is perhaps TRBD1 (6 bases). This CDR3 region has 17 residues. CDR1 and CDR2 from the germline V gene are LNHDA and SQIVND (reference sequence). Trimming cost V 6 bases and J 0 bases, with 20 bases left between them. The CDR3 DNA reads TGTGCCAGTAGGCTAGGTCGGCAGGGGAGCATGAACACTGAAGCTTTCTTT. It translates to CASRLGRQGSMNTEAFF.

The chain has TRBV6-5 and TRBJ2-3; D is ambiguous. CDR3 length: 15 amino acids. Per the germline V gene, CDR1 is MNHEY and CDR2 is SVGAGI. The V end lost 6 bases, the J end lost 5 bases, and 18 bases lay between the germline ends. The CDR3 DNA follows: TGTGCCAGCAGGCCCACCTGGACCTCACAAGATACGCAGTATTTT. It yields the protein CASRPTWTSQDTQYF.

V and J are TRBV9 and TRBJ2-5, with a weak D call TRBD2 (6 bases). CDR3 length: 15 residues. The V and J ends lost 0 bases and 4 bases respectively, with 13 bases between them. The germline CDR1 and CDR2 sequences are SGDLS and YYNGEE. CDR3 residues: CASSVGHGGSETQYF. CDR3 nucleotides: TGTGCCAGCAGCGTAGGACACGGAGGGTCAGAGACCCAGTACTTC.

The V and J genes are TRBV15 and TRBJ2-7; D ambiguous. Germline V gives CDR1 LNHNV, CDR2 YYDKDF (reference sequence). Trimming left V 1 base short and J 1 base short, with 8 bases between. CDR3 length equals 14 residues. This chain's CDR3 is CATSRVGRSYEQYF. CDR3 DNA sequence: TGTGCCACCAGCAGAGTTGGCAGGTCCTACGAGCAGTACTTC.

This CDR3 reads CASSLVQDYGYTF. As DNA, the CDR3 is TGTGCCAGCAGCTTGGTACAGGACTATGGCTACACCTTC. V and J are TRBV5-5 and TRBJ1-2; perhaps TRBD1 as D (5 bases). The CDR3 runs 13 residues. Germline V gene sequence: CDR1 SGHKS, CDR2 YYEKEE (reference sequence). The V end lost 0 bases, the J end lost 3 bases, and 6 bases lay between the germline ends.

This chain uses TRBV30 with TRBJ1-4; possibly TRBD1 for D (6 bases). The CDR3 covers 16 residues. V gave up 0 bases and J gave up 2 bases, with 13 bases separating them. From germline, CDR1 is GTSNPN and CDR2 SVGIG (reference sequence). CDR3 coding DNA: TGTGCCTGGAGTGTACAAGGACAGATGACTAATGAAAAACTGTTTTTT. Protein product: CAWSVQGQMTNEKLFF. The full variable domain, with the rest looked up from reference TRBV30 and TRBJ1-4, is SQTIHQWPATLVQPVGSPLSLECTVEGTSNPNLYWYRQAAGRGLQLLFYSVGIGQISSEVPQNLSASRPQDRQFILSSKKLLLSDSGFYLCAWSVQGQMTNEKLFFGSGTQLSVL.

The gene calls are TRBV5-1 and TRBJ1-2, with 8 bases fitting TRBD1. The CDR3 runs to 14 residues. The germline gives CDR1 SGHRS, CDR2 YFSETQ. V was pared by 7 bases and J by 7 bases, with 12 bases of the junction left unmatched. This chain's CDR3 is CASFDQGAAGGYTF. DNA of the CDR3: TGCGCCAGCTTTGATCAGGGGGCAGCTGGTGGCTACACCTTC.

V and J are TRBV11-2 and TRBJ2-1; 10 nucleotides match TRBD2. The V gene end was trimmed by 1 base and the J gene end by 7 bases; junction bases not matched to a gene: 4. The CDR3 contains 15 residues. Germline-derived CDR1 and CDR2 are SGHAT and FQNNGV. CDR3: CASSLALAGANEQFF. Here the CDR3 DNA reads TGTGCCAGCAGCTTAGCGCTAGCGGGGGCGAATGAGCAGTTCTTC.

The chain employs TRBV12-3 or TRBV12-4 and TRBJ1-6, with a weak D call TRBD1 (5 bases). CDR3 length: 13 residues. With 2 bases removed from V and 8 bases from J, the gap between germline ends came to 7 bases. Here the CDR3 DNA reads TGTGCCAGCAGTTTAATACAGGATTCACCCCTCCACTTT. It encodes CASSLIQDSPLHF.

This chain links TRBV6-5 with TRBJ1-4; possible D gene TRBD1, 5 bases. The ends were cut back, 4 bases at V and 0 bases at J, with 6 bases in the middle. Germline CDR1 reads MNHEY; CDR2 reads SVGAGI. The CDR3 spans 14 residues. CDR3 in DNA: TGTGCCAGCAGTTTGACAGCAACTAATGAAAAACTGTTTTTT. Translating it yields CASSLTATNEKLFF.

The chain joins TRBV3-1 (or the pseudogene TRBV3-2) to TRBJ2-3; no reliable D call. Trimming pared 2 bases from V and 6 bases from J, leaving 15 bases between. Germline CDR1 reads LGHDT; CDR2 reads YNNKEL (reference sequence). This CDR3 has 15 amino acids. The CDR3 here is CASSQSDGFGDTQYF. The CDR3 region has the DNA TGTGCCAGCAGCCAATCTGACGGATTCGGTGATACGCAGTATTTT.

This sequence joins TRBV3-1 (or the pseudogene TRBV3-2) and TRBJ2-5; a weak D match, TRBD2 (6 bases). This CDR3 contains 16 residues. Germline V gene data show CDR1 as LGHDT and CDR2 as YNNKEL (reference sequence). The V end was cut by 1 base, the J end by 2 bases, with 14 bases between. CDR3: CASSQGLGRFQETQYF. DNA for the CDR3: TGTGCCAGCAGCCAAGGACTAGGGAGATTTCAAGAGACCCAGTACTTC.

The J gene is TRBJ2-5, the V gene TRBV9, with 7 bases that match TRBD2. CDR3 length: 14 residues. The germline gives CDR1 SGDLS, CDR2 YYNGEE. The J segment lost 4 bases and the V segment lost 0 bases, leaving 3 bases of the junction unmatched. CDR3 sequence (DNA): TGTGCCAGCAGCGTAGCGGGAGGTGTAGAGACCCAGTACTTC. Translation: CASSVAGGVETQYF.

CDR3 DNA sequence: TGTGCCACCAGCAGAGATAGGGGGAGCTCCTACAATGAGCAGTTCTTC. Protein: CATSRDRGSSYNEQFF. The V and J genes are TRBV15 and TRBJ2-1, with D tentatively TRBD1 (6 bases). The CDR3 extends over 16 amino acids. V was pared by 0 bases and J by 0 bases, with 9 bases between. Germline V lookup: CDR1 LNHNV, CDR2 YYDKDF (reference sequence). Full variable domain (remainder filled in from reference TRBV15 and TRBJ2-1): DAMVIQNPRYQVTQFGKPVTLSCSQTLNHNVMYWYQQKSSQAPKLLFHYYDKDFNNEADTPDNFQSRRPNTSFCFLDIRSPGLGDTAMYLCATSRDRGSSYNEQFFGPGTRLTVL.

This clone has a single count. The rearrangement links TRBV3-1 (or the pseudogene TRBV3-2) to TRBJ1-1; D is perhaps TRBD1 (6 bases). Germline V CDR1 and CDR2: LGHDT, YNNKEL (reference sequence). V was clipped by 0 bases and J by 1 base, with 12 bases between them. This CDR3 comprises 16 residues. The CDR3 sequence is CASSQEAGDGNTEAFF. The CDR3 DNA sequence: TGTGCCAGCAGCCAAGAGGCAGGGGACGGGAACACTGAAGCTTTCTTT.

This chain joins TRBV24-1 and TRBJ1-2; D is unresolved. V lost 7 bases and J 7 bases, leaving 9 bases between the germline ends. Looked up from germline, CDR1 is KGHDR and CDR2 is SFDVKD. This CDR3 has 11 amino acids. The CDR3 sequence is CATSTTGGYTF. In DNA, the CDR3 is TGTGCCACCAGCACCACCGGTGGCTACACCTTC.

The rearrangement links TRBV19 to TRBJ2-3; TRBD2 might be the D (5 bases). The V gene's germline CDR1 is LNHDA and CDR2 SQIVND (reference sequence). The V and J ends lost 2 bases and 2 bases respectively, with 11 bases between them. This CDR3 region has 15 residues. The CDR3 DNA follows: TGTGCCAGTAGTATAAGGGAGAGTTCCACAGATACGCAGTATTTT. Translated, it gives CASSIRESSTDTQYF.